This T cell receptor beta chain was recovered during a study of regulatory T cells in long-lasting Graves disease. About the study: The antithyroid drugs taken by newly diagnosed Graves' patients had been used for under 3 months.

The CDR3 is made up of 14 amino acids. V lost 5 bases and J lost 7, with 14 bases in between. Sequencing libraries for TCR beta were prepared with iRepertoire HTBI primers and Arm-PCR of CDR3 regions. MiXCR, run by TCRdb on the multiplex PCR reads, gives a single entry per CDR3 protein. Here the sample spans fewer than 650,000 distinct CDR3 sequences, less than 20% being singletons. The study's findings and limits: Newly diagnosed disease favored TRBV20-1 and TRBJ2-1 over persistent disease. Accuracy was perhaps lowered by the small sample size.

Time point defined: newly diagnosed GD, antithyroid drugs for less than 3 months. PBMCs were the source of the RNA used for TCR sequencing. Patients were from an endocrinology department in Xi'an, China. This clonotype was seen at least ten times. Its antigen is currently unknown. These records were also assigned to another study, of T cells in Graves' hyperthyroidism and ophthalmopathy.

The receptor's source is a woman younger than 45 with Graves disease. The chain has TRBV12-3 or TRBV12-4 and TRBJ2-2, with D perhaps assigned TRBD1 or TRBD2 (6 bases each). This specimen was peripheral blood mononuclear cells (PBMCs), taken at new diagnosis, from a patient treated with antithyroid drugs. CDR3 sequence (DNA): TGTGCCAGCAGTGAGCAGGGGCGGGGCGGGGAGCTGTTTTTT. Translating gives CASSEQGRGGELFF.